The rows below give T cell receptor beta chains drawn from one sample of a study of PD-1 blockade in classical Hodgkin lymphoma. Only in-frame clones appear in the TCRdb table, and some are missing; sequencing was by immunoSEQ multiplex PCR. The profile shows 60,000 to 65,000 clones, more than 70% of them singletons. The source material was peripheral blood mononuclear cells (PBMCs), sampled at baseline. Receptors originate from a human donor with classical Hodgkin lymphoma. CDR3s include the opening cysteine and the closing phenylalanine or tryptophan. A D gene is named only where the DNA matches it firmly. Clone sizes are given selectively: once, few, many, or a class where the clone is expanded.

>TRBJ1-6|TRBV6-1|-|-
TGTGCCAGCAGTGCCGGAGGGTATAATTCACCCCTCCACTTT
CASSAGGYNSPLHF
>TRBJ1-1|TRBV2|-|-
TGTGCCAGCAGTTATGACAGCGAGGGGCAGGACCATAGCTTT
CASSYDSEGQDHSF
>TRBJ1-5|TRBV30|-|-
TGTGCCTGGAGTCGGGGGGGAGGAAAGCCCCAGCATTTT
CAWSRGGGKPQHF
>TRBJ2-7|TRBV6-6|-|once
TGTGCCAGCACAGGGACGTCGGAGCAGTACTTC
CASTGTSEQYF
>TRBJ1-1|TRBV6-5|-|-
TGTGCCAGCATATTGACAGCCACAAATGGAGCTTTCTTT
CASILTATNGAFF
>TRBJ2-5|TRBV27|-|-
TGTGCCAGCAGTTTATCGACATTTGAGACCCAGTACTTC
CASSLSTFETQYF
>TRBJ2-7|TRBV4-3|TRBD1|-
TGCGCCAGCAGCCAAGAGCGGGCCGGGACAGGGGTCTACGAGCAGTACTTC
CASSQERAGTGVYEQYF
>TRBJ1-1|TRBV7-9|TRBD1|once
TGTGCCAGCAGCTTAGGGACAGGGGTTACTGAAGCTTTCTTT
CASSLGTGVTEAFF
>TRBJ1-2|TRBV7-9|-|-
TGTGCCAGCAGCTTAGCGCTAGGAGGTGGCTACACCTTC
CASSLALGGGYTF
>TRBJ1-1|TRBV7-9|-|-
TGTGCCAGTGGGGGGGGCCCCACTGAAGCTTTCTTT
CASGGGPTEAFF
>TRBJ2-3|TRBV10-3|-|-
TGTGCCATCAGTGAGCGCCGGGGGGCGACCAGCACAGATACGCAGTATTTT
CAISERRGATSTDTQYF
>TRBJ2-1|TRBV10-3|TRBD1|-
TGTGCCATCAGTGTCGACAGGACAGGGGGTTACAATGAGCAGTTCTTC
CAISVDRTGGYNEQFF
>TRBJ2-7|TRBV6-5|TRBD1|-
TGTGCCAGCAGTTATGGACAGGGACTCGAGCAGTACTTC
CASSYGQGLEQYF
>TRBJ1-6|TRBV7-6|-|-
TGTGCCAGCAGCTTAGAATGGGGAGGGGATTCACCCCTCCACTTT
CASSLEWGGDSPLHF
>TRBJ1-1|TRBV5-1|TRBD1|-
TGCGCCAGCAGCTCCTTGACAGGGGGCTATAAGAACACTGAAGCTTTCTTT
CASSSLTGGYKNTEAFF
>TRBJ1-1|TRBV6-5|TRBD1|-
TGTGCCAGCAGTCCGAATACAGGGGCCACTGAAGCTTTCTTT
CASSPNTGATEAFF
>TRBJ2-7|TRBV5-1|-|-
TGCGCCAGCAGCTTGGAGGTGAACTACGAGCAGTACTTC
CASSLEVNYEQYF
>TRBJ1-6|TRBV7-2|-|-
TGTGCCAGCAGCTTAGCGGGACTCGGGTTTCACCCCCTCCACTTT
CASSLAGLGFHPLHF
>TRBJ1-2|TRBV23-1|TRBD1|-
TGCGCCAGCAGCCAAGGGGGCGGCTATGGCTACACCTTC
CASSQGGGYGYTF
>TRBJ1-2|TRBV6-5|-|-
TGTGCCAGCAGTGAGACACTTGTTGGTGGCTACACCTTC
CASSETLVGGYTF
>TRBJ2-7|TRBV9|-|-
TGTGCCAGCAGCGTCGGGGGCACCAGAGGCTACGAGCAGTACTTC
CASSVGGTRGYEQYF
>TRBJ2-2|TRBV19|-|-
TGTGCCAGTAGGCCTACAGGGCGGGCGATGAGAGGGGAGCTGTTTTTT
CASRPTGRAMRGELFF
>TRBJ2-3|TRBV9|-|-
TGTGCCAGCAGCGTAATGGGGAGCACAGATACGCAGTATTTT
CASSVMGSTDTQYF
>TRBJ2-5|TRBV27|TRBD2|-
TGTGCCAGCAGTCGTAGCGGGGAGGGGACCCAGTACTTC
CASSRSGEGTQYF
>TRBJ2-3|TRBV5-1|-|-
TGCGCCAGCAGCTTGGTGGGGGAAGTAGATACGCAGTATTTT
CASSLVGEVDTQYF
>TRBJ2-1|TRBV7-2|-|once
TGTGCCAGCAGCTTTTGGAGCCGAACCTACAATGAGCAGTTCTTC
CASSFWSRTYNEQFF
>TRBJ2-2|TRBV7-9|TRBD1|once
TGTGCCAGCAGCGCAAGGGGACAGGGGCTTTTCGCGAACACCGGGGAGCTGTTTTTT
CASSARGQGLFANTGELFF
>TRBJ2-5|TRBV10-3|-|few
TGTGCCATCAGCCAGGGGAAGGCAGGTAACCAAGAGACCCAGTACTTC
CAISQGKAGNQETQYF
>TRBJ2-3|TRBV9|-|-
TGTGCCAGCAGCGTAACGATGAACACAGATACGCAGTATTTT
CASSVTMNTDTQYF
>TRBJ2-2|TRBV5-1|TRBD1|-
TGCGCCAGCAGACACGGGACAGGGATCACCGGGGAGCTGTTTTTT
CASRHGTGITGELFF
>TRBJ2-2|TRBV18|-|-
TGTGCCAGCTCACCTGCGGGGACCGGGGAGCTGTTTTTT
CASSPAGTGELFF
>TRBJ1-1|TRBV4-2|-|once
TGTGCCAGCAGCCGTCCCGGGGTCGGGGGCACTGAAGCTTTCTTT
CASSRPGVGGTEAFF
>TRBJ1-4|TRBV5-6|-|-
TGTGCCAGCAGCTTGGTCAGTTATCCGCGGGAAAAACTGTTTTTT
CASSLVSYPREKLFF
>TRBJ1-1|TRBV21-1|-|-
TGTGCCAGCAGCAACCCCCGGGACAGGGATCCCCTGAACACTGAAGCTTTCTTT
CASSNPRDRDPLNTEAFF
>TRBJ2-4|TRBV7-6|TRBD2|-
TGTGCCAGCAGCTCCTTAGGGAGCGGGGAGGCCAAAAACATTCAGTACTTC
CASSSLGSGEAKNIQYF
>TRBJ2-6|TRBV14|-|-
TGTGCCAGCAGCCAAGATTTGTTTGTAGGCTCTGGGGCCAACGTCCTGACTTTC
CASSQDLFVGSGANVLTF
>TRBJ1-4|TRBV2|TRBD1|-
TGTGCCACCTCCAGGGGGCGCGATGAAAAACTGTTTTTT
CATSRGRDEKLFF
>TRBJ2-3|TRBV6-4|-|-
TGTGCCAGCAGTGCAGAGGCTAGCACAGATACGCAGTATTTT
CASSAEASTDTQYF
>TRBJ1-2|TRBV6-5|-|-
TGTGCCAGCAGCCGGGACGGCTATGGCTACACCTTC
CASSRDGYGYTF